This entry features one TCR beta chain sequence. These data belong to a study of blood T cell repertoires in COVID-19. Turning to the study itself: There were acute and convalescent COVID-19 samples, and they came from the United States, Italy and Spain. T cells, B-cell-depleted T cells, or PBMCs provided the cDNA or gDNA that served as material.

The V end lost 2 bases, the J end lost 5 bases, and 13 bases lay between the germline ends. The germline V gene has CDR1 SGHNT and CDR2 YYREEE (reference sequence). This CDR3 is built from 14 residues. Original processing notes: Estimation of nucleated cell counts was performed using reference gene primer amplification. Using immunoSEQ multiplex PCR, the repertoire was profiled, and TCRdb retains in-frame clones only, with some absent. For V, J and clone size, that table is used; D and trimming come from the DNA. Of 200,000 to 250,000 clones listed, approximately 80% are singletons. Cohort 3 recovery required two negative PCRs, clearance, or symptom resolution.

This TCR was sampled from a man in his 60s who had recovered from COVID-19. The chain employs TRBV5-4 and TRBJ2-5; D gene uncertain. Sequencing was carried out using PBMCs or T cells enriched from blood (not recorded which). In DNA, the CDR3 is TGTGCCAGCAGCTTTCAGTTCGCACCGGAGACCCAGTACTTC. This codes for CASSFQFAPETQYF.